The next 26 T cell receptor beta chains were all read from a single sample in a study of blood T cells in healthy people across ages (dated by TCRdb to about 2015). Library creation used 5' RACE. Instrument used: Illumina HiSeq 2500. The second PCR ran for about 7 to 11 cycles and used a J-beta primer mix along with a sample-barcoded 5' primer. TCRdb reprocessing: public reads trimmed at Q25 with fastp, clones called with MiXCR, in-frame beta chains kept. Duplicate CDR3 protein sequences are folded into a single record with the most common DNA and genes. The table for this sample lists more than 900,000 distinct CDR3 sequences; about 23% of them were counted only once. Around 0.7% of the sample goes to the ten largest clones. These data also featured in a second study, about T cells of mothers and their children.

Sequenced sample: blood. The receptors shown here come from a girl aged 2-9 years in good health.

The table lists this clonotype with a few counts. The chain joins TRBV5-5 to TRBJ1-2, with a weak D call TRBD1 (6 bases). The CDR3 covers 18 residues. Germline CDR1 is SGHKS and CDR2 is YYEKEE (reference sequence). V lost 0 bases and J lost 3, with 21 bases in between. The CDR3 nucleotides are TGTGCCAGCAGCTTGGGCATGAACAGGGAAGGGAGTGACTATGGCTACACCTTC. It specifies CASSLGMNREGSDYGYTF.

This clonotype was seen once. This chain connects TRBV5-1 to TRBJ1-4, with a weak D call TRBD1 (5 bases). Trimming pared 4 bases from V and 5 bases from J, leaving 18 bases between. The length of the CDR3 is 16 residues. Germline CDR1 reads SGHRS; CDR2 reads YFSETQ. CDR3: CASSRDLSLTNEKLFF. CDR3 nucleotides: TGCGCCAGCAGCCGGGACCTATCCCTTACGAATGAAAAACTGTTTTTT.

The rearrangement uses TRBV6-1 and TRBJ2-5; D is perhaps TRBD1 (6 bases). The CDR3 is 14 amino acids. CDR1 is MNHNS and CDR2 is SASEGT in the germline V gene. V was trimmed by 7 bases and J by 5 bases, leaving 17 bases between them. Here the CDR3 reads CASTDSGKWETQYF. CDR3 DNA: TGTGCCAGCACGGACAGTGGAAAGTGGGAGACCCAGTACTTC.

In this sample, this clonotype turned up a few times. This rearrangement joins TRBV5-1 to TRBJ2-3, with 9 nucleotides matching TRBD1. This CDR3 is 14 amino acids long. Germline V gene data show CDR1 as SGHRS and CDR2 as YFSETQ. V lost 6 bases, J lost 1 base, and 3 bases stayed unmatched. The CDR3 DNA reads as TGCGCCAGCACCTGGACAGGGGGCACAGATACGCAGTATTTT. Its protein product is CASTWTGGTDTQYF.

This clonotype has just a few counts. This chain connects TRBV3-1 to TRBJ2-7, with D maybe TRBD2 (6 bases). The CDR3 is made up of 16 amino acids. V lost 1 base to trimming and J lost 0 bases, with 13 bases between them. Germline CDR1 reads LGHDT; CDR2 reads YNNKEL (reference sequence). The CDR3 is CASSQGGQGGSYEQYF. The CDR3 nucleotides read TGTGCCAGCAGCCAAGGTGGCCAGGGAGGCTCCTACGAGCAGTACTTC.

In this sample, this clonotype turned up a few times. J is TRBJ2-7 and V is TRBV20-1, with 15 bases aligning to TRBD2. CDR1 and CDR2 (germline): DFQATT, SNEGSKA (reference sequence). The CDR3 totals 18 residues. V trimming: 6 bases; J trimming: 2 bases; junction bases outside the gene matches: 14. CDR3 in amino acids: CSARLTGTSGRWTYEQYF. The CDR3 nucleotides read TGCAGTGCCAGATTAACCGGGACTAGCGGGAGGTGGACCTACGAGCAGTACTTC.

The genes are TRBV5-1 and TRBJ2-4, with TRBD1 identical over 9 bases. The CDR3 is 17 residues long. With 1 base clipped from V and 6 bases from J, the junction kept 11 bases outside the gene matches. Germline-derived CDR1 and CDR2 are SGHRS and YFSETQ. The CDR3 DNA reads TGCGCCAGCAGCTTGTACCGGTCCGAGGACAGGGGAAACATTCAGTACTTC. Its protein product is CASSLYRSEDRGNIQYF.

This rearrangement joins TRBV9 to TRBJ2-3, with 8 bases matching TRBD1. V lost 4 bases and J lost 3; bases outside the gene matches: 4. The CDR3 contains 14 residues. CDR1 and CDR2 (germline): SGDLS, YYNGEE. CDR3 in DNA: TGTGCCAGCAGCACGGACAGGGCGACAGATACGCAGTATTTT. It specifies CASSTDRATDTQYF.

This clonotype appeared many times. The chain carries TRBV27 and TRBJ1-4; no clear D gene. Trimming removed 8 bases from V and 4 bases from J, with 8 bases in between. This CDR3 is built from 12 residues. The germline V gene encodes CDR1 MNHEY and CDR2 SMNVEV (reference sequence). The CDR3 loop reads CASSPLNEKLFF. The CDR3 DNA is TGTGCCAGCTCCCCTCTTAATGAAAAACTGTTTTTT. Combining the CDR3 with reference TRBV27 and TRBJ1-4 gives the whole variable domain EAQVTQNPRYLITVTGKKLTVTCSQNMNHEYMSWYRQDPGLGLRQIYYSMNVEVTDKGDVPEGYKVSRKEKRNFPLILESPSPNQTSLYFCASSPLNEKLFFGSGTQLSVL.

V gene TRBV7-2 combines with J gene TRBJ2-7; TRBD1 agrees at 11 bases. The ends lost 3 bases at V and 9 bases at J; junction bases unmatched: 13. The CDR3 sequence is 16 residues long. CDR1 and CDR2 (germline): SGHTA, FQGNSA. The CDR3, as DNA: TGTGCCAGCAGCTTGGCCCAGGGACAGGGGGTCTTCGGGCAGTACTTC. Amino acids: CASSLAQGQGVFGQYF.

The chain couples TRBV29-1 to TRBJ1-2; D gene unclear. The germline V and J ends were trimmed by 4 bases and 8 bases, with 17 bases remaining between them. The germline gives CDR1 SQVTM, CDR2 ANQGSEA. The CDR3 totals 13 residues. CDR3 protein: CSVVLWGEAGYTF. CDR3 DNA sequence: TGCAGCGTTGTTTTGTGGGGAGAGGCCGGCTACACCTTC.

The chain combines TRBV25-1 with TRBJ2-1, with TRBD2 as a possible D gene (6 bases). Trimming cost V 8 bases and J 9 bases, with 8 bases left between them. CDR3 size: 10 residues. Germline loops: CDR1 MGHDK, CDR2 SYGVNS. CDR3 amino acids: CASGGAEQFF. Written as DNA, the CDR3 is TGTGCCAGCGGAGGGGCTGAGCAGTTCTTC.

J is TRBJ2-5 and V is TRBV14; TRBD1 aligns across 7 bases. TRBJ2-7 matches the DNA end more closely, so the J call is doubtful. CDR1 SGHDN and CDR2 FVKESK come from the germline V gene. The length of the CDR3 is 15 residues. DNA for the CDR3: TGTGCCAGCAGCCAAGGTGACAGGGATCCCTACGAGCAGTACTTC. Amino acids: CASSQGDRDPYEQYF.

This clonotype was picked up a small number of times. The V and J genes are TRBV6-6 and TRBJ2-7, with 11 bases lining up with TRBD1. The CDR3 runs 13 residues. CDR1 and CDR2 from the germline V gene are MNHNY and SVGAGI (reference sequence). The V gene end was trimmed by 6 bases and the J gene end by 4 bases; junction bases not matched to a gene: 2. The CDR3 DNA is TGTGCCAGCAGGGACAGGGGGCTATACGAGCAGTACTTC. It is translated as CASRDRGLYEQYF.

This chain joins TRBV4-3 and TRBJ2-3; D is unclear. The V end was cut by 1 base, the J end by 1 base, with 15 bases between. Germline V gene data show CDR1 as LGHNA and CDR2 as YSLEER. CDR3 length: 17 residues. The CDR3 nucleotides are TGCGCCAGCAGCCAAGTTTGGCCACAGCAGGGCACAGATACGCAGTATTTT. This sequence encodes CASSQVWPQQGTDTQYF.

This clonotype was counted many times. The chain combines TRBV9 with TRBJ2-1; 9 bases are a match to TRBD2. The CDR3 has 16 amino acids. With V trimmed by 3 bases and J by 7 bases, 11 bases remained unmatched. CDR1 is SGDLS and CDR2 is YYNGEE in the germline V gene. This CDR3 reads CASSAPLAGVENEQFF. CDR3 in DNA: TGTGCCAGCAGCGCCCCATTAGCGGGAGTGGAGAATGAGCAGTTCTTC.

The V gene is TRBV5-1, the J gene TRBJ2-1; 13 bases match TRBD2. V shed 2 bases, J shed 5 bases, and the junction held 4 bases outside the gene matches. Per the germline V gene, CDR1 is SGHRS and CDR2 is YFSETQ. The length of the CDR3 is 16 residues. CDR3: CASSFTGLAGNNEQFF. CDR3 coding DNA: TGCGCCAGCAGCTTTACGGGACTAGCGGGAAACAATGAGCAGTTCTTC.

This chain links TRBV5-1 with TRBJ2-3, with TRBD1 identical over 11 bases. Germline CDR1 SGHRS, CDR2 YFSETQ. V was pared by 7 bases and J by 5 bases, with 9 bases of the junction left unmatched. The CDR3 loop spans 15 amino acids. CDR3 nucleotides: TGCGCCAGCGATGGCCCGGGACAGGGGGTAGATACGCAGTATTTT. It is translated as CASDGPGQGVDTQYF.

The chain combines TRBV4-1 with TRBJ2-5, with TRBD2 matching over 9 bases. Near its end, the DNA agrees better with TRBJ2-1, so the J call may be wrong. The germline CDR1 and CDR2 sequences are MGHRA and YSYEKL. This CDR3 contains 16 residues. The CDR3, as DNA: TGCGCCAGCAGCCAACGGGGGGCGGGAGGGATGGATGAGCAGTTCTTC. Translated: CASSQRGAGGMDEQFF.

This clonotype was picked up one time. This may come from a read error, since a much larger clone is one base off. The CDR3 ends on some other residue instead of the conserved phenylalanine or tryptophan, so this is likely a read error. The V and J genes are TRBV4-3 and TRBJ1-1; 9 bases fit TRBD1. The V gene end was trimmed by 0 bases and the J gene end by 7 bases; junction bases not matched to a gene: 6. CDR1 LGHNA and CDR2 YSLEER come from the germline V gene. The CDR3 contains 15 residues. The CDR3 DNA reads as TGCGCCAGCAGCCAAGACGGGACAGGGACGGATGAAGCTTTCCTT. This translates into CASSQDGTGTDEAFL.

For this clonotype: The final CDR3 position lacks the conserved phenylalanine or tryptophan, pointing to a likely read error. The chain carries TRBV7-2 and TRBJ2-3, with a weak D call TRBD2 (6 bases). The length of the CDR3 is 16 residues. The V gene lost 4 bases and the J gene lost 4 bases, with 18 bases spanning the gap. Germline CDR1 reads SGHTA; CDR2 reads FQGNSA. The CDR3 DNA is TGTGCCAGCAGCTATCTCCGGGACTCATGGGCAGATACGCAGTATCTT. This encodes CASSYLRDSWADTQYL.

The chain recombines TRBV12-3 or TRBV12-4 with TRBJ2-5; 7 bases map to TRBD1. Judging by the DNA end, TRBJ2-1 fits better; the J call may be wrong. The CDR3 totals 16 residues. Here the CDR3 DNA reads TGTGCCAGCAGACGGGACAGCTCCTACCAGAGCAATGAGCAGTTCTTC. Its translation is CASRRDSSYQSNEQFF.

This clonotype was counted between two and nine times. V and J are TRBV7-9 and TRBJ2-1, with TRBD2 matching over 11 bases. Trimming removed 5 bases from V and 2 bases from J; junction bases left unmatched: 5. The CDR3 is 16 residues long. Germline values: CDR1 SEHNR, CDR2 FQNEAQ (reference sequence). Here the CDR3 reads CASSPQTSGTYNEQFF. The CDR3 DNA reads TGTGCCAGCAGCCCCCAGACTAGCGGGACCTACAATGAGCAGTTCTTC.

This clonotype has a handful of counts. V gene TRBV20-1 combines with J gene TRBJ2-3, with TRBD2 matching 7 bases. Trimming took 3 bases from V and 1 from J; bases not matched to a gene: 7. CDR1 and CDR2 (germline): DFQATT, SNEGSKA (reference sequence). The CDR3 spans 15 residues. Here the CDR3 reads CSARRRGTRTDTQYF. The CDR3 DNA follows: TGCAGTGCTAGGAGGCGGGGGACTCGCACAGATACGCAGTATTTT.

This clonotype has just a few counts. The germline gene is not matched at one end of the junction; a read error may be the cause. The chain is built from TRBV7-9 and TRBJ2-7; D may be TRBD1 (6 bases). The end of the DNA aligns better with TRBJ2-1, so the J call may be wrong. Germline V lookup: CDR1 SEHNR, CDR2 FQNEAQ (reference sequence). The CDR3 loop spans 14 amino acids. The CDR3 DNA sequence: TGTGCCAGCCGCTTAACAGGGTCTTACAATGAGCAGTTCTTC. Protein sequence: CASRLTGSYNEQFF.

The sample holds a few counts of this clonotype. One junction end disagrees with the germline gene, perhaps due to a read error. The gene calls are TRBV4-3 and TRBJ2-7; 8 nucleotides match TRBD1. The CDR3 totals 14 residues. The germline CDR1 and CDR2 sequences are LGHNA and YSLEER. CDR3: CAGSQARGRYEQYF. DNA for the CDR3: TGCGCCGGCAGCCAAGCCAGGGGGCGGTACGAGCAGTACTTC.